What follows describes a single TCR beta chain. This clonotype has a count of ten or more. The target of this receptor is not known. Within one base of it there is no much larger clone, and no base qualities were kept. This record comes from a study of T cells in Graves' hyperthyroidism and ophthalmopathy (dated by TCRdb to between 2018 and 2020). The study in broad terms: Peripheral blood was collected at initial diagnosis, before any treatment. Once sampling was done, hyperthyroidism patients were given methimazole at a starting dose of 30 mg daily, whereas ophthalmopathy patients were given high-dose intravenous methylprednisolone. The approximately 98 discovery patients were randomly divided into training and test sets at a 7:3 ratio. In more than five Graves' hyperthyroidism patients, the study also compared T-cell repertoires from thyroid tissue with T-cell repertoires from blood. To identify TCR V-J signatures that set the groups apart, the researchers used a discovery cohort of 100 patients, made up of roughly 40 with Graves' ophthalmopathy and 57 with stable Graves' hyperthyroidism. The paper describes TCR Vbeta CDR3 sequencing of 140 or so peripheral blood samples, made up of fewer than 50 ophthalmopathy patients, more than 70 hyperthyroidism patients and 17 progressor patients. Prospective prediction of ophthalmopathy was tested in an independent validation cohort of 18 to 20 hyperthyroidism patients and some 17 patients who later progressed to ophthalmopathy. Overall study results and their limits: Most expanded thyroid clonotypes (frequency above 0.001) were also found in blood, which suggests that blood repertoires may mirror thyroid immune responses. A model built on a 13 V-J signature distinguished ophthalmopathy from stable hyperthyroidism, reaching around 90% sensitivity and about 81% specificity in cross-validation and 80%/75% in testing. No statistical method was used to fix the sample size in advance, and group allocation was not hidden from the investigators. In validation, the model predicted progression to ophthalmopathy a median of approximately 6.3 months before onset, with about 70% sensitivity and 72.22% specificity.

Moderately to severely active disease, a Clinical Activity Score of at least 3, a NOSPECS grade of at least 4, and a duration under 3 months were present in ophthalmopathy patients. Any patient with an uncontrolled infection, another autoimmune disease, pregnancy or lactation was excluded. Clinical symptoms, serum thyroxine and TRAb, thyroid ultrasound, and orbital computed tomography formed the basis for the diagnoses. Ficoll-Paque density gradient centrifugation was used to isolate PBMCs from under 11 ml of fresh peripheral blood. Total RNA was extracted with Trizol reagent, and quality was checked on an Agilent 2100 Bioanalyzer. CDR1 and CDR2, looked up from the germline V gene (reference sequence), are GTSNPN and SVGIG. From the cysteine up to the phenylalanine, the CDR3 has a length of 13 residues. Of all the DNA, just the CDR3 is kept, 39 bases in frame from base 1. V loses 4 bases, J loses 1 base, and the germline ends lie 8 bases apart.

The TCR beta CDR3 regions were amplified from the RNA transcripts. The first round of RT-PCR for the TCR CDR3 was performed with the HTBI primer set and the Qiagen OneStep RT-PCR kit. Libraries were constructed in a second round of multiplex PCR, after which size selection and purification were carried out. Libraries were sequenced paired-end with 100 bp reads on an Illumina HiSeq2000. The paper's processing steps were these. SOAPnuke was used to process the raw data, throwing out any read that contained adapters or uncalled bases, had a mean Phred below 15, or lacked an exact constant-primer or identifier match. COPE v1.2.5 was used to merge high-quality paired reads, and clonotypes were defined as unique nucleotide sequences. Clonotypes were aligned to IMGT TRBV, TRBD and TRBJ reference segments using MiTCR v1.1. Only V-J combinations with frequency above 0.0001, covering approximately 99% of repertoires, were analysed. The TCS score was defined as the ratio of F50 (clonal expansion) to E x V (chaos), calculated using BLOSUM62-based TCRdist between CDR3 peptides within each V-J. Welch's t-statistics and random forest reduced fewer than 550 V-J features to 10 to 15, which were used in a naive Bayes classifier (R e1071). TCRdb passed the public sequencing reads through fastp at Q25 and MiXCR, retaining productive beta sequences. When rows share a CDR3 protein, they turn into one entry using the most common DNA and genes. These V and J calls are TCRdb output, not the study's own analysis. The sample has hundreds of thousands of distinct CDR3 sequences on record, less than 25% of them singletons. The ten most abundant clones make up around a third of the sample.

The sequence was obtained from a man aged 30-40 years with Graves' ophthalmopathy. Sequences were obtained from blood. The chain joins TRBV30 to TRBJ1-5; the D gene assignment is ambiguous. CDR3 protein: CAWIGLSNQPQHF. The DNA is TGTGCCTGGATAGGGTTGAGCAATCAGCCCCAGCATTTT.